Listed below are T cell receptor beta chains from one sample, sequenced in a study of early T cells in non-severe SARS-CoV-2 infection. TCRdb used MiXCR to reprocess the 5' RACE reads, holding one entry per CDR3 protein. Altogether tens of thousands of distinct CDR3 sequences are present, around 4.6% being singletons, with the ten largest covering around 8%. The sequenced material came from whole blood. The receptors originated from an adult who was a healthcare worker with PCR-confirmed SARS-CoV-2 infection or an uninfected control (not recorded which). The CDR3 runs from the conserved cysteine through the conserved F or W.

v_call	cdr3_aa
TRBV4-1	CASSQAGVQETQYF
TRBV20-1	CSARLLSGDSYNEQFF
TRBV7-9	CASSFPRGEKNIQYF
TRBV2	CASRDYSNQPQHF
TRBV29-1	CSAVPHSTDTQYF
TRBV28	CASSLAGRQNYGYTF
TRBV20-1	CSALDADSNQPQHF
TRBV7-2	CASRSSRNTEAFF
TRBV7-9	CASSLRQGRTDTQYF
TRBV30	CARRGGQGNYGYTF
TRBV7-9	CASSFTGQGARTGELFF
TRBV6-1	CASSEPQTGFTSPLHF
TRBV11-2	CASSRSGIQETQYF